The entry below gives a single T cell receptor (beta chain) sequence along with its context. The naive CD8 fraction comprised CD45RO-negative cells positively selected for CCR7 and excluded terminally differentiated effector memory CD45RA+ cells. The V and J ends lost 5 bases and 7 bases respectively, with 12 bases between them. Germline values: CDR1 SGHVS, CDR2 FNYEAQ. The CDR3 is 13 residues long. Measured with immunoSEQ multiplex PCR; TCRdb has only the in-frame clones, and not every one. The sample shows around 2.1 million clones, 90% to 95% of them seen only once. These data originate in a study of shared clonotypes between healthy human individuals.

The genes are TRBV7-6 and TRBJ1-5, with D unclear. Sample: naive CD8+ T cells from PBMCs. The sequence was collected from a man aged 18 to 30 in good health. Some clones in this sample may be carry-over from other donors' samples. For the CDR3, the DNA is TGTGCCAGCAGCCCCGCCGGAATCCAGCCCCAGCATTTT. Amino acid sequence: CASSPAGIQPQHF.